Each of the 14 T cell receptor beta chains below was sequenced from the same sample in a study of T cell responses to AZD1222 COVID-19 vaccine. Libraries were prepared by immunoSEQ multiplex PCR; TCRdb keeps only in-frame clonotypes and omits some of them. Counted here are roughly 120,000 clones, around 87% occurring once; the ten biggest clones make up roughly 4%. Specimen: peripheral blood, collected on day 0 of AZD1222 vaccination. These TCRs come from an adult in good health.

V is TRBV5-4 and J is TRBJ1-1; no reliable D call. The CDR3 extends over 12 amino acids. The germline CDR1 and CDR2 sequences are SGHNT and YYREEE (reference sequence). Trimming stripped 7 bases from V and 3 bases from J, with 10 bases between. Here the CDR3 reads CASSPRDTEAFF. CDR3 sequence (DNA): TGTGCCAGCTCCCCCCGGGACACTGAAGCTTTCTTT.

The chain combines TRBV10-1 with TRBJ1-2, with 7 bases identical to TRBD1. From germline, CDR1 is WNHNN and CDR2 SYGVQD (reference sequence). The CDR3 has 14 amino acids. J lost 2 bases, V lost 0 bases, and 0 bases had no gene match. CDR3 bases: TGCGCCAGCAGTGAGTCGGGACAGAACTATGGCTACACCTTC. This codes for CASSESGQNYGYTF.

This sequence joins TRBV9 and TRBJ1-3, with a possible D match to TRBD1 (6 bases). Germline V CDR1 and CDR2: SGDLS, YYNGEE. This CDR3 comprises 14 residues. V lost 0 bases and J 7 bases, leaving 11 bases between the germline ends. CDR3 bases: TGTGCCAGCAGCGTAGAAACAGGGCGGAACACCATATATTTT. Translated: CASSVETGRNTIYF.

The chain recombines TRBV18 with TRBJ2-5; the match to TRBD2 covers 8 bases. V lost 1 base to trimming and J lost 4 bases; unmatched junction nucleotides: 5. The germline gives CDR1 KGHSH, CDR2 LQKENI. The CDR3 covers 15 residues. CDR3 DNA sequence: TGTGCCAGCTCACCACTGCGGGGGGAAGCAGAGACCCAGTACTTC. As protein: CASSPLRGEAETQYF.

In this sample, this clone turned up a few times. The CDR3 DNA is TGCGCCAGCAGCTCGGGGGACTCCACTGGAAACACCATATATTTT. Translated: CASSSGDSTGNTIYF. V is TRBV5-1 and J is TRBJ1-3; weak D call: TRBD1 (5 bases). The ends were cut back, 3 bases at V and 2 bases at J, with 12 bases in the middle. In germline, CDR1 is SGHRS, CDR2 YFSETQ. The length of the CDR3 is 15 residues.

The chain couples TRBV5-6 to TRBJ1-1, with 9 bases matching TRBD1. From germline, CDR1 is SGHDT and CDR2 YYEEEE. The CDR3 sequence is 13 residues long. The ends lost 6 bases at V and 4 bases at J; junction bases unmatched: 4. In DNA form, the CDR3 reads TGTGCCAGCACAGTGACAGGGGGCACTGAAGCTTTCTTT. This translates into CASTVTGGTEAFF.

The CDR3 sequence: CASSKNGAGTGCHEQYF. The DNA for the CDR3 is TGTGCCAGCAGCAAGAATGGGGCGGGGACAGGGTGCCACGAGCAGTACTTC. The V and J genes are TRBV21-1 and TRBJ2-7; the tabulated D call, TRBD1, remains unverified against the DNA. TRBV21-1 is a documented pseudogene. The CDR3 has 17 amino acids.

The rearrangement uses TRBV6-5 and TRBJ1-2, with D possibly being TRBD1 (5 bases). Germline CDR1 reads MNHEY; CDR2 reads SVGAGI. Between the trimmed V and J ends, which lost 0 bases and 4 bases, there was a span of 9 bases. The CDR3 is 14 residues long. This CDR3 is CASSYSEGSYGYTF. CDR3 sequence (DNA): TGTGCCAGCAGTTACTCGGAGGGGTCCTATGGCTACACCTTC.

In DNA, the CDR3 is TGTGCCAGCAGCGTAGAACTAGCGGAGACCCAGTACTTC. Its protein product is CASSVELAETQYF. J is TRBJ2-5 and V is TRBV9; 7 bases align to TRBD2. V shed 0 bases and J 5 bases; nucleotides not matched to a gene: 1. Germline V lookup: CDR1 SGDLS, CDR2 YYNGEE. The CDR3 is 13 residues long. The full variable domain, with the rest looked up from reference TRBV9 and TRBJ2-5, is DSGVTQTPKHLITATGQRVTLRCSPRSGDLSVYWYQQSLDQGLQFLIQYYNGEERAKGNILERFSAQQFPDLHSELNLSSLELGDSALYFCASSVELAETQYFGPGTRLLVL.

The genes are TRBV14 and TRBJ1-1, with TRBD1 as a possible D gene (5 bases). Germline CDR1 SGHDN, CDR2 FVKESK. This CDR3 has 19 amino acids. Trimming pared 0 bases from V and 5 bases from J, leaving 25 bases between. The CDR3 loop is CASSQDRFSRGREMTEAFF. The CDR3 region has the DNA TGTGCCAGCAGCCAAGATCGTTTTTCAAGGGGCAGGGAAATGACTGAAGCTTTCTTT. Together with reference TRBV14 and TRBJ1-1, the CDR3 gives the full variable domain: EAGVTQFPSHSVIEKGQTVTLRCDPISGHDNLYWYRRVMGKEIKFLLHFVKESKQDESGMPNNRFLAERTGGTYSTLKVQPAELEDSGVYFCASSQDRFSRGREMTEAFFGQGTRLTVV.

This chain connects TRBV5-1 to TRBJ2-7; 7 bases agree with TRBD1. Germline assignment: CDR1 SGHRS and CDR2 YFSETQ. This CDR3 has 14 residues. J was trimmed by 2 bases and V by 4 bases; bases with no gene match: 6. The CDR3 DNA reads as TGCGCCAGCAGCGACCGGACAGGAGCCTACGAGCAGTACTTC. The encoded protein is CASSDRTGAYEQYF.

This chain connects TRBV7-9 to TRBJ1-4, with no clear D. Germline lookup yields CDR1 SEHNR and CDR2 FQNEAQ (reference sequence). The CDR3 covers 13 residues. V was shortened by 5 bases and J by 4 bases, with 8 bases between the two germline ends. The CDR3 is CASSPGDNEKLFF. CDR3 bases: TGTGCCAGCAGCCCCGGAGATAATGAAAAACTGTTTTTT.

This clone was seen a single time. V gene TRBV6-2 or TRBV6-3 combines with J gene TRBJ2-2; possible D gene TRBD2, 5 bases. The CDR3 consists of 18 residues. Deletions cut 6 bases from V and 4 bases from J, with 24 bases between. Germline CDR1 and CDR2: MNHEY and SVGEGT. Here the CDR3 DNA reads TGTGCCAGCAGCCCCGTACGAAGGCGGGCGGAGGCCACCGGGGAGCTGTTTTTT. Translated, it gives CASSPVRRRAEATGELFF.

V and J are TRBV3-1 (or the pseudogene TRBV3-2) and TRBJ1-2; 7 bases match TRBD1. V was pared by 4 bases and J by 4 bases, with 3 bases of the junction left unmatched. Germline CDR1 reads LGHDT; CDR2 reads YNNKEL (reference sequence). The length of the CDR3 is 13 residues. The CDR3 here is CASSRQGPYGYTF. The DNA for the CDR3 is TGTGCCAGCAGCCGACAGGGCCCCTATGGCTACACCTTC.